This T cell receptor beta chain was identified during a study of OX40 agonist ivuxolimab in advanced cancers. Study information: Every 2 weeks, ivuxolimab was infused into the patients intravenously at between 0.01 and 10 mg/kg. A male proportion of over 70% was recorded, with mean age approximately 57 years and range 23 to 79. The study, taken as a whole, reports: Which antigen the expanded peripheral T cells recognized is unknown.

Profiling relied on immunoSEQ multiplex PCR, and the TCRdb table lists in-frame clones only, not all of them. The sample has about 110,000 clones, 90% seen once. J gave up 4 bases and V 4 bases, and 5 bases lay outside the gene matches. Germline V CDR1 and CDR2: MDHEN, SYDVKM. The CDR3 has 14 residues. As regards this clone: Antigen: not known.

The sequences come from CD4+ or CD8+ T cells sorted from blood, collected in a trial of the OX40 agonist ivuxolimab. The genes are TRBV28 and TRBJ2-5; 8 bases are a match to TRBD1. The TCR originated in an adult with an advanced solid tumor such as melanoma, head and neck, liver or kidney cancer. This CDR3 reads CASSSGQGGETQYF. The CDR3 DNA sequence: TGTGCCAGCAGTTCAGGACAGGGTGGAGAGACCCAGTACTTC.